This TCR beta chain was sequenced in a study of cytomegalovirus exposure and HLA in healthy donors. Germline trimming cut 0 bases from V and 0 bases from J; bases unmatched to any gene: 6. Germline-derived CDR1 and CDR2 are PRHDT and FYEKMQ (reference sequence). The CDR3 sequence is 19 residues long. Vbeta (60) and Jbeta (13) primers were used in the PCR. TCRdb keeps only in-frame clones here, not all; method: immunoSEQ multiplex PCR. The sample contains roughly 130,000 clones, 73% of which appear only once. Sequences were obtained from PBMCs. The TCR sequence derives from a woman aged 40 to 55 in good health and CMV-seronegative. V and J are TRBV13 and TRBJ1-6, with 9 bases that match TRBD1. In nucleotides, the CDR3 is TGTGCCAGCAGCTTAGGCCCAGGGACAGGGATCTCCTATAATTCACCCCTCCACTTT. Translation gives CASSLGPGTGISYNSPLHF.